Included here is one T cell receptor beta chain sequence, with context. CDR3 length equals 15 residues. J was trimmed by 2 bases and V by 7 bases; bases with no gene match: 9. From germline, CDR1 is MNHEY and CDR2 SMNVEV (reference sequence). The Seattle patients, enrolled during active infection, were followed longitudinally. TCRdb's table, derived via immunoSEQ multiplex PCR, lists solely in-frame clones and lacks some. The sample includes 60,000 to 85,000 clones, roughly 87% of them seen just once. This record belongs to a study of blood T cell repertoires in COVID-19. In the study overall: Researchers got acute and convalescent COVID-19 samples from the United States, Italy and Spain. PBMCs, B-cell-depleted T cells, or T cells were the source of the cDNA or gDNA that made up the material.

The sequenced sample was peripheral blood. The sequence came from a woman between 50 and 59 years old with COVID-19, enrolled during active disease. The V call is TRBV27, the J call TRBJ1-1; 8 nucleotides line up with TRBD1. CDR3 residues: CASTHRGGPNTEAFF. The CDR3 nucleotides read TGTGCCAGCACTCACAGGGGGGGGCCAAACACTGAAGCTTTCTTT.